The clone carrying this TCR beta chain is medium-sized in the sample. The sample is drawn from a study of T-cell memory formation after mild COVID-19. Trimming removed 5 bases at V and 6 bases at J, with 11 bases between. The germline CDR1 and CDR2 sequences are SEHNR and FQNEAQ (reference sequence). The CDR3 covers 13 residues. MiXCR, applied by TCRdb to the 5' RACE reads, yields one record per CDR3 protein. The sample holds 15,000 or so distinct CDR3 sequences, around 21% seen once. This receptor was identified in a man aged 18-30 years who had mild COVID-19 (a few samples of this study predate the infection). Cell type and time point are not known. The rearrangement uses TRBV7-9 and TRBJ2-1, with TRBD2 as a possible D gene (6 bases). What was sequenced was PBMCs or a T cell subset sorted from them (not recorded which). The CDR3 nucleotides read TGTGCCAGCAGCCCACTAGCTCTCAATGAGCAGTTCTTC. It yields the protein CASSPLALNEQFF.